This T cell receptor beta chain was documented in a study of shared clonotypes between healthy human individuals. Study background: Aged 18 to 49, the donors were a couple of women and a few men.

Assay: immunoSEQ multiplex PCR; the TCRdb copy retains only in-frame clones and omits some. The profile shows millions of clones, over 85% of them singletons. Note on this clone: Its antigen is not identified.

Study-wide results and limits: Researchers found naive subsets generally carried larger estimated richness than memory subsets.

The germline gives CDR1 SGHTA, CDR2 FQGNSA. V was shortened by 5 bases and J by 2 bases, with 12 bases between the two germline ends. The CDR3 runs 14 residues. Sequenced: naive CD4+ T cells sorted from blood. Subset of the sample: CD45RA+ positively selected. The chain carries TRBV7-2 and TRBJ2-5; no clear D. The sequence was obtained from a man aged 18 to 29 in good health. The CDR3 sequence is CASSPLERQETQYF. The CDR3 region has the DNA TGTGCCAGCAGCCCCCTTGAGAGGCAAGAGACCCAGTACTTC. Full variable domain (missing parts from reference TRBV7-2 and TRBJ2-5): GAGVSQSPSNKVTEKGKDVELRCDPISGHTALYWYRQSLGQGLEFLIYFQGNSAPDKSGLPSDRFSAERTGGSVSTLTIQRTQQEDSAVYLCASSPLERQETQYFGPGTRLLVL.